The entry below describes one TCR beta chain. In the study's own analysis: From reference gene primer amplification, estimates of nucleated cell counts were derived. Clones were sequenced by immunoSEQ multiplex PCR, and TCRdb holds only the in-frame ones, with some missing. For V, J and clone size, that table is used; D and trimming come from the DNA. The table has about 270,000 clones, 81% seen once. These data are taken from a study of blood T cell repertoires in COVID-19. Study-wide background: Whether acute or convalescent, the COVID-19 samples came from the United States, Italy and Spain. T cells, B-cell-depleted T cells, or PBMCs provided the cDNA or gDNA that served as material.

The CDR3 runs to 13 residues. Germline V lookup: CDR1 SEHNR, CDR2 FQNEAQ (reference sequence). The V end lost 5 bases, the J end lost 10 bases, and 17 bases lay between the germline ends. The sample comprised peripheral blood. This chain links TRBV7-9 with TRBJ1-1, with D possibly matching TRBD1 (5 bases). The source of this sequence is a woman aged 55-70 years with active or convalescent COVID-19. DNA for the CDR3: TGTGCCAGCAGCCCACTGGGGCAGGGAGGAGCTTTCTTT. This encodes CASSPLGQGGAFF.